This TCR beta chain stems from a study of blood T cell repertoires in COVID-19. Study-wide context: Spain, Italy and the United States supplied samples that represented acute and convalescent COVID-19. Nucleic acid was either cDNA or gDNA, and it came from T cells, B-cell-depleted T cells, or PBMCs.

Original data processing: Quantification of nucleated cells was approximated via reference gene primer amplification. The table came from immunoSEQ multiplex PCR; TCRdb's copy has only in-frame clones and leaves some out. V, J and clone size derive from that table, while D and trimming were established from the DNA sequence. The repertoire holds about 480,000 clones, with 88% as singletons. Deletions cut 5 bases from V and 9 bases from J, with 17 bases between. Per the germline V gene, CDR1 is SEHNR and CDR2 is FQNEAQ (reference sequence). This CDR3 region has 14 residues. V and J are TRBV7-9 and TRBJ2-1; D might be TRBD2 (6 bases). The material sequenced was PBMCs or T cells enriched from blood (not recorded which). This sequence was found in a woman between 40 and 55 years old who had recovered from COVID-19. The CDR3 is CASSPGTGWGEQFF. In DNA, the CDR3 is TGTGCCAGCAGCCCCGGGACTGGGTGGGGTGAGCAGTTCTTC.